Listed here are 24 T cell receptor beta chains from one sample, sequenced in a study of blood T cell repertoires in COVID-19. Method: immunoSEQ multiplex PCR; TCRdb's copy keeps in-frame clones and lacks some. The sample has roughly 110,000 clones, approximately 84% seen once; the top ten hold around 8%. Sequenced sample: peripheral blood. The origin of the receptors is a woman aged 40-49 years with acute or convalescent COVID-19.

This clone was counted a few times. The gene calls are TRBV7-3 and TRBJ1-2; tentatively, D is TRBD1 (6 bases). The germline CDR1 and CDR2 sequences are SGHTA and FQGTGA. The CDR3 length is 14 residues. V lost 5 bases, J lost 8 bases, and 18 bases lay in between. Written as DNA, the CDR3 is TGTGCCAGCAGCCCCGAACGGGGGGCGCGAGGCTACACCTTC. Amino acid sequence: CASSPERGARGYTF.

The rearrangement uses TRBV5-6 and TRBJ2-7, with 7 bases identical to TRBD1. The germline V gene encodes CDR1 SGHDT and CDR2 YYEEEE. This CDR3 is built from 13 residues. The V gene end was trimmed by 4 bases and the J gene end by 3 bases; junction bases not matched to a gene: 4. CDR3: CASSPTGDYEQYF. In nucleotides, the CDR3 is TGTGCCAGCAGCCCCACAGGGGACTACGAGCAGTACTTC.

The V and J genes are TRBV6-2 or TRBV6-3 and TRBJ1-4, with D maybe TRBD1 (5 bases). This CDR3 has 15 residues. Germline assignment: CDR1 MNHEY and CDR2 SVGEGT. V lost 2 bases and J lost 8, with 15 bases in between. For the CDR3, the DNA is TGTGCCAGCAGTTACACGGGACTAAGGGAGGAAAAACTGTTTTTT. It translates to CASSYTGLREEKLFF.

In its sample, this clone was seen once. This rearrangement joins TRBV5-1 to TRBJ1-3; D is ambiguous. V was clipped by 2 bases and J by 2 bases, with 11 bases between them. This CDR3 region has 15 residues. Germline assignment: CDR1 SGHRS and CDR2 YFSETQ. The CDR3 coding sequence is TGCGCCAGCAGCTTAACTCTGCCCCCTGGAAACACCATATATTTT. It translates to CASSLTLPPGNTIYF. The full variable domain, with the rest looked up from reference TRBV5-1 and TRBJ1-3, is KAGVTQTPRYLIKTRGQQVTLSCSPISGHRSVSWYQQTPGQGLQFLFEYFSETQRNKGNFPGRFSGRQFSNSRSEMNVSTLELGDSALYLCASSLTLPPGNTIYFGEGSWLTVV.

The rearrangement links TRBV27 to TRBJ1-4; the match to TRBD1 covers 7 bases. CDR1 and CDR2 (germline): MNHEY, SMNVEV (reference sequence). J lost 4 bases, V lost 4 bases, and 6 bases had no gene match. The CDR3 is made up of 15 amino acids. The CDR3, as DNA: TGTGCCAGCAGTTCACAGGGGAAGGGTAATGAAAAACTGTTTTTT. Its protein is CASSSQGKGNEKLFF.

The chain couples TRBV3-1 (or the pseudogene TRBV3-2) to TRBJ1-5; 10 nucleotides match TRBD1. The CDR3 covers 18 residues. V lost 0 bases, J lost 7 bases, and 12 bases stayed unmatched. From germline, CDR1 is LGHDT and CDR2 YNNKEL (reference sequence). CDR3 bases: TGTGCCAGCAGCCAAGACCGGGACAGGGGCCATAAATCGCAGCCCCAGCATTTT. Amino acids: CASSQDRDRGHKSQPQHF.

This clone has just a few counts. The chain is built from TRBV19 and TRBJ2-1, with D uncertain. Trimming removed 3 bases from V and 4 bases from J, with 4 bases in between. The CDR3 is made up of 12 amino acids. Germline V gives CDR1 LNHDA, CDR2 SQIVND (reference sequence). The CDR3, as DNA: TGTGCCAGTAGTATTGCGTACAATGAGCAGTTCTTC. Translating gives CASSIAYNEQFF.

The rearrangement uses TRBV6-2 or TRBV6-3 and TRBJ2-1, with 7 bases aligning to TRBD1. The germline V gene encodes CDR1 MNHEY and CDR2 SVGEGT. The J segment lost 4 bases and the V segment lost 6 bases, leaving 9 bases of the junction unmatched. There are 15 residues in the CDR3. The CDR3 DNA is TGTGCCAGCAGCTCATCCGGGACAGCTTACAATGAGCAGTTCTTC. It codes for CASSSSGTAYNEQFF.

This chain connects TRBV9 to TRBJ2-7; D ambiguous. Per the germline V gene, CDR1 is SGDLS and CDR2 is YYNGEE. Trimming removed 0 bases from V and 6 bases from J, with 13 bases in between. CDR3 length: 14 amino acids. The CDR3 is CASSVGSRVGEQYF. The CDR3 nucleotides are TGTGCCAGCAGCGTAGGGAGCAGAGTAGGCGAGCAGTACTTC.

The chain's CDR3 is CAHQRVGTEAFF. DNA of the CDR3: TGTGCCCACCAGAGGGTAGGCACTGAAGCTTTCTTT. This sequence joins TRBV24-1 and TRBJ1-1; D gene uncertain. Germline V gene sequence: CDR1 KGHDR, CDR2 SFDVKD. The CDR3 is 12 amino acids. V was trimmed by 12 bases and J by 4 bases, leaving 14 bases between them.

This clone has a handful of counts. This chain joins TRBV28 and TRBJ2-6; D perhaps matches TRBD2 (6 bases). V lost 5 bases, J lost 0 bases, and 17 bases lay in between. There are 18 residues in the CDR3. CDR1 MDHEN and CDR2 SYDVKM come from the germline V gene. The CDR3 nucleotides are TGTGCCAGCAGTCGGCCCTGGGACTCCCACTCTGGGGCCAACGTCCTGACTTTC. This gives the protein CASSRPWDSHSGANVLTF.

The chain links TRBV19 to TRBJ1-4, with D maybe TRBD1 (5 bases). Per the germline V gene, CDR1 is LNHDA and CDR2 is SQIVND (reference sequence). The CDR3 extends over 14 amino acids. The V gene lost 4 bases and the J gene lost 6 bases, with 12 bases spanning the gap. Written as DNA, the CDR3 is TGTGCCAGTAGTACGGGGGGAACGGATGAAAAACTGTTTTTT. Translating it yields CASSTGGTDEKLFF.

The CDR3 is CASSNQSPTDTQYF. As DNA, the CDR3 is TGCGCCAGCAGCAATCAGTCCCCCACAGATACGCAGTATTTT. The rearrangement uses TRBV5-1 and TRBJ2-3, with D unclear. This CDR3 is built from 14 residues. The germline V gene encodes CDR1 SGHRS and CDR2 YFSETQ. V was cut by 4 bases and J by 2 bases, with 11 bases left in between.

The chain employs TRBV2 and TRBJ2-1; 10 bases line up with TRBD2. The CDR3 has 15 amino acids. Looked up from germline, CDR1 is SNHLY and CDR2 is FYNNEI. V lost 6 bases and J lost 3; bases outside the gene matches: 5. The CDR3 spells CASRERGGFYNEQFF. The CDR3 DNA follows: TGTGCCAGCAGGGAGCGGGGGGGTTTCTACAATGAGCAGTTCTTC. Full variable domain (missing parts from reference TRBV2 and TRBJ2-1): EPEVTQTPSHQVTQMGQEVILRCVPISNHLYFYWYRQILGQKVEFLVSFYNNEISEKSEIFDDQFSVERPDGSNFTLKIRSTKLEDSAMYFCASRERGGFYNEQFFGPGTRLTVL.

V gene TRBV7-8 combines with J gene TRBJ2-5; TRBD1 matches 7 bases. Germline values: CDR1 SGHVS, CDR2 FQNEAQ. The CDR3 spans 15 residues. J was trimmed by 4 bases and V by 1 base; bases with no gene match: 6. Written as DNA, the CDR3 is TGTGCCAGCAGCTTAGGAGACAGGGTAGGAGAGACCCAGTACTTC. Its translation: CASSLGDRVGETQYF.

There are a few counts of this clone. Its ends do not fully match the called genes, so a read error is possible. V and J are TRBV11-2 and TRBJ2-5; 7 positions agree with TRBD1. The CDR3 is 13 amino acids. Germline lookup yields CDR1 SGHAT and CDR2 FQNNGV. The CDR3, as DNA: TGTGCCAGCAGCATAGACAGGGATGGGACCCAGTACTTC. Encoded protein: CASSIDRDGTQYF. The full variable domain, rest sourced from reference TRBV11-2 and TRBJ2-5, is EAGVAQSPRYKIIEKRQSVAFWCNPISGHATLYWYQQILGQGPKLLIQFQNNGVVDDSQLPKDRFSAERLKGVDSTLKIQPAKLEDSAVYLCASSIDRDGTQYFGPGTRLLVL.

CDR3 amino acids: CASRVGRALYNEQFF. The DNA for the CDR3 is TGTGCCAGCAGGGTGGGCAGGGCTCTTTACAATGAGCAGTTCTTC. The genes are TRBV21-1 and TRBJ2-1; the table's D call, TRBD1, has no DNA check behind it. TRBV21-1 is recorded as a pseudogene. The CDR3 loop spans 15 amino acids.

The genes are TRBV6-5 and TRBJ1-5; D is undetermined. This CDR3 has 14 residues. Germline V lookup: CDR1 MNHEY, CDR2 SVGAGI. Deletions cut 6 bases from V and 1 base from J, with 10 bases between. The CDR3 region is CASRVDLSNQPQHF. Here the CDR3 DNA reads TGTGCCAGCAGGGTCGACTTAAGCAATCAGCCCCAGCATTTT.

The V gene is TRBV18, the J gene TRBJ2-7; 8 nucleotides align to TRBD2. This CDR3 region has 16 residues. Losses at the gene ends were 2 bases for V and 0 bases for J; bases not matched to a gene: 6. CDR1 is KGHSH, CDR2 LQKENI, per germline. The CDR3: CASSPWTRGASYEQYF. Written as DNA, the CDR3 is TGTGCCAGCTCACCATGGACGCGGGGGGCCTCCTACGAGCAGTACTTC.

The chain carries TRBV5-1 and TRBJ2-1; 12 bases map to TRBD2. This CDR3 spans 18 amino acids. Germline V gene sequence: CDR1 SGHRS, CDR2 YFSETQ. The trim removed 4 bases at V and 4 bases at J, leaving 12 bases unmatched. The CDR3: CASSRTTTSGGDYNEQFF. The CDR3 DNA reads as TGCGCCAGCAGCCGAACCACGACTAGCGGGGGCGATTACAATGAGCAGTTCTTC.

This chain links TRBV19 with TRBJ2-5, with D unclear. The germline V and J ends were trimmed by 6 bases and 2 bases, with 7 bases remaining between them. The CDR3 is 12 residues long. Per the germline V gene, CDR1 is LNHDA and CDR2 is SQIVND (reference sequence). This chain's CDR3 is CASSQSQETQYF. The CDR3 bases are TGTGCCAGTAGCCAGTCACAAGAGACCCAGTACTTC.

This chain links TRBV27 with TRBJ2-7; 8 positions match TRBD1. The J segment lost 2 bases and the V segment lost 4 bases, leaving 7 bases of the junction unmatched. CDR1 is MNHEY and CDR2 is SMNVEV in the germline V gene (reference sequence). The CDR3 is 15 amino acids. The CDR3 loop reads CASSSYETGAYEQYF. For the CDR3, the DNA is TGTGCCAGCAGTTCGTACGAGACAGGGGCCTACGAGCAGTACTTC.

This clone showed up just once. This chain connects TRBV5-6 to TRBJ1-5; D possibly corresponds to TRBD1 (5 bases). Trimming cost V 0 bases and J 3 bases, with 10 bases left between them. The CDR3 loop spans 15 amino acids. CDR1 and CDR2 (germline): SGHDT, YYEEEE. CDR3 sequence: CASSLGGTHNQPQHF. CDR3 sequence (DNA): TGTGCCAGCAGCTTGGGCGGGACCCACAATCAGCCCCAGCATTTT.

The chain combines TRBV3-1 (or the pseudogene TRBV3-2) with TRBJ1-1; 8 bases map to TRBD1. The CDR3 is 13 residues long. V lost 4 bases to trimming and J lost 6 bases; unmatched junction nucleotides: 4. The V gene's germline CDR1 is LGHDT and CDR2 YNNKEL (reference sequence). The CDR3 loop reads CASSPTGGAEAFF. CDR3 bases: TGTGCCAGCAGCCCAACAGGGGGGGCTGAAGCTTTCTTT.